One and the same sample provided the 18 T cell receptor beta chains below, sequenced in a study of blood T cell repertoires in COVID-19 (TCRdb year 2020). The library was built by means of the immunoSEQ multiplex PCR assay. TCRdb stores this immuneACCESS table with in-frame sequences only. Part of the clones is absent; in the studies checked, under half of the shortfall reflects unresolved V genes, and no reason is known for the rest. The sample profile shows about 140,000 clones; about 81% of them were found once. The ten most abundant clones make up about 4.3% of the sample. Sequenced material: peripheral blood. These receptors were collected from a woman over 75 with acute or convalescent COVID-19.

This clone was picked up a small number of times. The chain is built from TRBV5-5 and TRBJ1-4; D unclear. Trimming cost V 3 bases and J 6 bases, with 9 bases left between them. Germline values: CDR1 SGHKS, CDR2 YYEKEE (reference sequence). The CDR3 consists of 13 residues. The CDR3 DNA follows: TGTGCCAGCAGCTGGGCCGGGGATGAAAAACTGTTTTTT. This gives the protein CASSWAGDEKLFF.

The chain uses TRBV12-5 and TRBJ1-2; D is undetermined. Germline values: CDR1 LGHNT, CDR2 FRNRAP. Trimming removed 1 base from V and 6 bases from J, with 15 bases in between. The CDR3 runs 15 residues. The CDR3 here is CASGLDTPGFDGYTF. The DNA for the CDR3 is TGTGCTAGTGGTTTGGACACCCCGGGGTTCGATGGCTACACCTTC.

V and J are TRBV18 and TRBJ2-3; the match to TRBD2 covers 7 bases. This CDR3 has 15 residues. Per germline, CDR1 KGHSH and CDR2 LQKENI. V gave up 5 bases and J gave up 11 bases; unmatched junction bases: 16. CDR3 amino acids: CASSDLERGPLRQYF. The DNA of the CDR3 is TGTGCCAGCTCAGACCTCGAGCGGGGACCCCTACGGCAGTATTTT.

The rearrangement joins TRBV5-5 to TRBJ1-1; 12 bases are shared with TRBD1. CDR1 SGHKS and CDR2 YYEKEE come from the germline V gene (reference sequence). The V gene end was trimmed by 0 bases and the J gene end by 9 bases; junction bases not matched to a gene: 9. The CDR3 is made up of 16 amino acids. The CDR3 loop reads CASSLAPGQGAIQAFF. CDR3 DNA sequence: TGTGCCAGCAGCTTGGCACCGGGACAGGGGGCAATCCAAGCTTTCTTT.

The chain recombines TRBV3-1 (or the pseudogene TRBV3-2) with TRBJ1-1; 10 bases are a match to TRBD1. The CDR3 spans 15 residues. J gave up 4 bases and V 4 bases, and 6 bases lay outside the gene matches. Germline CDR1 and CDR2: LGHDT and YNNKEL (reference sequence). CDR3 loop: CASSPPTGGITEAFF. In DNA form, the CDR3 reads TGTGCCAGCAGCCCCCCGACAGGGGGCATCACTGAAGCTTTCTTT.

The rearrangement uses TRBV5-5 and TRBJ2-4, with 7 bases fitting TRBD1. This CDR3 is built from 14 residues. The germline V gene encodes CDR1 SGHKS and CDR2 YYEKEE (reference sequence). V lost 1 base and J lost 4; bases outside the gene matches: 2. For the CDR3, the DNA is TGTGCCAGCAGCTTGTTACAGGGGAAAAACATTCAGTACTTC. Its translation: CASSLLQGKNIQYF.

The gene calls are TRBV18 and TRBJ1-2, with D uncertain. In germline, CDR1 is KGHSH, CDR2 LQKENI. V was clipped by 4 bases and J by 7 bases, with 25 bases between them. The CDR3 is made up of 17 amino acids. This chain's CDR3 is CASSLLGAGMVSPGYTF. The CDR3 DNA sequence: TGTGCCAGCTCACTTCTGGGTGCGGGCATGGTATCCCCTGGCTACACCTTC.

The CDR3 region is CARAGAYNEQFF. The DNA for the CDR3 is TGCGCCCGAGCTGGGGCATACAATGAGCAGTTCTTC. The genes are TRBV5-1 and TRBJ2-1; D perhaps matches TRBD1 (5 bases). Germline values: CDR1 SGHRS, CDR2 YFSETQ. The V and J ends lost 10 bases and 4 bases respectively, with 12 bases between them. There are 12 residues in the CDR3.

V and J are TRBV5-1 and TRBJ1-2; the D is unclear. CDR1 SGHRS and CDR2 YFSETQ come from the germline V gene. V was cut by 0 bases and J by 2 bases, with 8 bases left in between. The CDR3 totals 14 residues. The CDR3 bases are TGCGCCAGCAGCTTGGTACCACAAAACTATGGCTACACCTTC. Protein: CASSLVPQNYGYTF.

The chain uses TRBV25-1 and TRBJ2-7; weak D call: TRBD1 (5 bases). Germline CDR1 reads MGHDK; CDR2 reads SYGVNS. Trimming took off 7 bases at V and 2 bases at J, with 9 bases between the two ends. There are 12 residues in the CDR3. The CDR3 loop reads CASMGRPYEQYF. In DNA, the CDR3 is TGTGCCAGCATGGGGCGCCCCTACGAGCAGTACTTC.

This rearrangement joins TRBV19 to TRBJ2-1; D is perhaps TRBD2 (5 bases). Germline V lookup: CDR1 LNHDA, CDR2 SQIVND (reference sequence). There are 14 residues in the CDR3. V was clipped by 7 bases and J by 4 bases, with 14 bases between them. The CDR3 nucleotides read TGTGCCAGTACCAGAGGGCGCAGTTACAATGAGCAGTTCTTC. Its protein is CASTRGRSYNEQFF.

A few counts support this clone. This chain uses TRBV5-5 with TRBJ2-3; D ambiguous. V dropped 2 bases and J dropped 7 bases, with 8 bases sitting between them. The CDR3 has 12 amino acids. Per germline, CDR1 SGHKS and CDR2 YYEKEE (reference sequence). CDR3 coding DNA: TGTGCCAGCAGCTTCCCTCCGTATACGCAGTATTTT. Translating it yields CASSFPPYTQYF.

This clone turned up a few times. The chain has TRBV19 and TRBJ1-2; weak D call: TRBD1 (5 bases). V lost 5 bases to trimming and J lost 4 bases, with 14 bases between them. Per the germline V gene, CDR1 is LNHDA and CDR2 is SQIVND (reference sequence). This CDR3 is built from 14 residues. For the CDR3, the DNA is TGTGCCAGTAGTTCAGGGCTGATGACCTATGGCTACACCTTC. Its translation: CASSSGLMTYGYTF.

The chain links TRBV28 to TRBJ1-2; 8 bases map to TRBD1. From germline, CDR1 is MDHEN and CDR2 SYDVKM. The V segment lost 6 bases and the J segment 8 bases; nucleotides outside the gene matches: 8. The CDR3 covers 13 residues. CDR3 residues: CASRDRAPLGYTF. In DNA form, the CDR3 reads TGTGCCAGCAGGGACAGGGCTCCTCTCGGCTACACCTTC.

This chain uses TRBV27 with TRBJ2-7; 8 nucleotides agree with TRBD2. The germline V gene has CDR1 MNHEY and CDR2 SMNVEV (reference sequence). This CDR3 has 15 residues. Trimming removed 3 bases from V and 4 bases from J; junction bases left unmatched: 8. The CDR3, as DNA: TGTGCCAGCAGTTTGTCCAGCGGGAGAGGGTACGAGCAGTACTTC. The encoded protein is CASSLSSGRGYEQYF.

CDR3 bases: TGTGCCAGCAGTTTACAAACCGGGGTCCTTACTGAAGCTTTCTTT. Translated, it gives CASSLQTGVLTEAFF. The V gene is TRBV28, the J gene TRBJ1-1; D is unclear. The CDR3 length is 15 residues. Looked up from germline, CDR1 is MDHEN and CDR2 is SYDVKM. V was cut by 2 bases and J by 5 bases, with 15 bases left in between. Based on the CDR3 plus reference TRBV28 and TRBJ1-1, the full variable domain is DVKVTQSSRYLVKRTGEKVFLECVQDMDHENMFWYRQDPGLGLRLIYFSYDVKMKEKGDIPEGYSVSREKKERFSLILESASTNQTSMYLCASSLQTGVLTEAFFGQGTRLTVV.

This chain links TRBV27 with TRBJ2-5, with D possibly being TRBD2 (5 bases). Germline CDR1 MNHEY, CDR2 SMNVEV (reference sequence). The CDR3 contains 16 residues. Trimming left V 1 base short and J 7 bases short, with 19 bases between. The CDR3 DNA follows: TGTGCCAGCAGTTTATTGCCTAGCCTGGCCGGGCGGACCCAGTACTTC. Translating it yields CASSLLPSLAGRTQYF.

J is TRBJ2-5 and V is TRBV7-9; D unresolved. CDR1 and CDR2 from the germline V gene are SEHNR and FQNEAQ (reference sequence). The CDR3 loop spans 14 amino acids. Between the trimmed V and J ends, which lost 1 base and 5 bases, there was a span of 11 bases. The CDR3 is CASSLEFSWETQYF. The CDR3 DNA reads TGTGCCAGCAGCTTAGAATTTAGTTGGGAGACCCAGTACTTC.